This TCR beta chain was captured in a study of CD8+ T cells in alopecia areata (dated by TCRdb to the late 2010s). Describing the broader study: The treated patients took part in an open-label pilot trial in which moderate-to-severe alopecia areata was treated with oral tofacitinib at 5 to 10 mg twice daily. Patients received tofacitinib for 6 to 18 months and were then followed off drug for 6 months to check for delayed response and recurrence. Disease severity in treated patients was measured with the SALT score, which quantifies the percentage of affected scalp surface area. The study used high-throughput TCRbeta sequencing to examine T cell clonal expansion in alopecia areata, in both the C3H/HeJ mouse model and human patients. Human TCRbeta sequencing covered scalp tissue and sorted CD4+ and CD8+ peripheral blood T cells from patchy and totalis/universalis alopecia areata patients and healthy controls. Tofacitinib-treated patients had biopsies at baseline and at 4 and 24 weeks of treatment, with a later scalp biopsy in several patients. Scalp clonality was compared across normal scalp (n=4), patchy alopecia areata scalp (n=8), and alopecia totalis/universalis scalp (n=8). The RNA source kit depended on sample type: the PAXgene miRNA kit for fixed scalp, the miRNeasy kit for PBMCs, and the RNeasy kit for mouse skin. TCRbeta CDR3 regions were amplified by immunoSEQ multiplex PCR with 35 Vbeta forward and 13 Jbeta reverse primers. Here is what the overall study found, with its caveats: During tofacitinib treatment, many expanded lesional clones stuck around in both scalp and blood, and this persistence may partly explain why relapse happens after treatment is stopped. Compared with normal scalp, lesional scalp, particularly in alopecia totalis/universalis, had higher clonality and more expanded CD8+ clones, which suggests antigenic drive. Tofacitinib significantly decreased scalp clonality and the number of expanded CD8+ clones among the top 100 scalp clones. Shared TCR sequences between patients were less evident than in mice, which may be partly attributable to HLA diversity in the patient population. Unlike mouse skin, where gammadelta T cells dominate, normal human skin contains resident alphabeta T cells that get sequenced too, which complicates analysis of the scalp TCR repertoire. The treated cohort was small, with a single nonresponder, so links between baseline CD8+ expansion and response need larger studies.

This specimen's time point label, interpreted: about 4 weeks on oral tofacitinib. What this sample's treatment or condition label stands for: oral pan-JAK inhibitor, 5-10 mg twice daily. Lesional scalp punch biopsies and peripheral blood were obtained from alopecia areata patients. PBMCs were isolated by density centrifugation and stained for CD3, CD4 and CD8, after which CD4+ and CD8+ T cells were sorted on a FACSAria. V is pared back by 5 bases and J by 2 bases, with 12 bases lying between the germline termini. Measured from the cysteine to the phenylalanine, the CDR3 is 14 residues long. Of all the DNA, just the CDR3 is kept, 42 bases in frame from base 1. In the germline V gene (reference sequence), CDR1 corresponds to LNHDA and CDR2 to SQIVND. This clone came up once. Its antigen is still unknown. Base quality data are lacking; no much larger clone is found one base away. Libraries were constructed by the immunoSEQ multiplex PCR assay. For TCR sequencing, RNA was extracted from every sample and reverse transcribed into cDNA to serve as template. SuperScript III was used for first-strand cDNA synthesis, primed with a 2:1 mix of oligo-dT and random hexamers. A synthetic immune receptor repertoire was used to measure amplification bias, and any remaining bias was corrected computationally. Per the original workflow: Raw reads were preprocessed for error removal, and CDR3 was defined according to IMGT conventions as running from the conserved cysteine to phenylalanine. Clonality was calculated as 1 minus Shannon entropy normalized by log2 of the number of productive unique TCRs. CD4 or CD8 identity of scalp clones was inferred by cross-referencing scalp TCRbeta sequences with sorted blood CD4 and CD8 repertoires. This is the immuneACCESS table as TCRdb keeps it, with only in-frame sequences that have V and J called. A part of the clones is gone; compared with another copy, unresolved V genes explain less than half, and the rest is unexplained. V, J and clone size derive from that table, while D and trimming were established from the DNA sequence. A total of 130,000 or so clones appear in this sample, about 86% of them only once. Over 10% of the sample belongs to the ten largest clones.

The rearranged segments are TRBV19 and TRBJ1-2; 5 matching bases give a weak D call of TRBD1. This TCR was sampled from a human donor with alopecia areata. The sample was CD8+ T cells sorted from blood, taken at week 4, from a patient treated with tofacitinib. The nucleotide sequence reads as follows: TGTGCCAGTAGTCTGTGGGGGTTGAACTATGGCTACACCTTC. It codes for CASSLWGLNYGYTF.